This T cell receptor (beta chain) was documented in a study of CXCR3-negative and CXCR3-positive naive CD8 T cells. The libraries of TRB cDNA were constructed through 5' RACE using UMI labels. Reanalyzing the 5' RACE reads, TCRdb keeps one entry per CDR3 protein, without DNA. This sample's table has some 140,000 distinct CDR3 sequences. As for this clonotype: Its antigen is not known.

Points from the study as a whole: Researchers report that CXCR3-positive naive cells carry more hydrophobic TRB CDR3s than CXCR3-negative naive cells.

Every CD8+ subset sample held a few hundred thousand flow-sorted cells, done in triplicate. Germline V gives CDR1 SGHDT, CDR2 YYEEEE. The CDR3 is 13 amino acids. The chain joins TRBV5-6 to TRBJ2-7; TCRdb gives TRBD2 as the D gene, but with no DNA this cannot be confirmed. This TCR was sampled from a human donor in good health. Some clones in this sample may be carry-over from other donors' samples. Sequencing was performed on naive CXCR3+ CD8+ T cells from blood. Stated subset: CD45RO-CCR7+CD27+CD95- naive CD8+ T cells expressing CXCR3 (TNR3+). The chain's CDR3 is CASSLGLVGEQYF.